These T cell receptor beta chains were read from a single sample in a study of T cells after yellow fever vaccination. Each CDR3 protein gets one entry after TCRdb re-called the 5' RACE reads with MiXCR. The sample carries more than 65,000 distinct CDR3 sequences, around 7.9% recorded once. Material: CD8+ T cells sorted from PBMCs, obtained approximately 11 days after the first yellow fever vaccination. These receptors all come from a man in his late teens or twenties who received the YFV17D yellow fever vaccine. Both conserved end residues are part of each CDR3. A D gene is named only where the DNA matches it firmly. Only part of the rows carry a size: once, few, many, or a class if the clone is expanded.

CDR3 protein: CASSFRDRGHEQYF; CDR3 DNA: TGTGCCAGCAGCTTCCGGGACAGGGGCCACGAGCAGTACTTC; clone size: many; V gene: TRBV7-9; J gene: TRBJ2-7; D gene: TRBD1
CDR3 protein: CASSQAGQFYTEAFF; CDR3 DNA: TGTGCCAGCAGCCAAGCAGGGCAGTTTTACACTGAAGCTTTCTTT; clone size: NA; V gene: TRBV14; J gene: TRBJ1-1; D gene: NA
CDR3 protein: CASSDSGGATDTQYF; CDR3 DNA: TGTGCCAGCAGTGACAGCGGGGGGGCCACAGATACGCAGTATTTT; clone size: medium-sized; V gene: TRBV6-4; J gene: TRBJ2-3; D gene: TRBD2
CDR3 protein: CASRRQSTDTQYF; CDR3 DNA: TGTGCCAGCAGGAGACAGAGCACAGATACGCAGTATTTT; clone size: NA; V gene: TRBV28; J gene: TRBJ2-3; D gene: NA
CDR3 protein: CASSWGLGDTQYF; CDR3 DNA: TGTGCCAGCAGTTGGGGTCTCGGAGATACGCAGTATTTT; clone size: many; V gene: TRBV5-6; J gene: TRBJ2-3; D gene: NA
CDR3 protein: CASSQKTGWSEAFF; CDR3 DNA: TGTGCCAGCAGCCAAAAAACAGGGTGGTCTGAAGCTTTCTTT; clone size: many; V gene: TRBV3-1; J gene: TRBJ1-1; D gene: NA
CDR3 protein: CASRRSGGVTDTQYF; CDR3 DNA: TGTGCCAGCAGACGAAGCGGGGGGGTCACAGATACGCAGTATTTT; clone size: many; V gene: TRBV6-1; J gene: TRBJ2-3; D gene: TRBD2
CDR3 protein: CASSYLPASGIGELFF; CDR3 DNA: TGTGCCAGCAGTTATTTACCGGCTAGCGGCATTGGGGAGCTGTTTTTT; clone size: few; V gene: TRBV6-5; J gene: TRBJ2-2; D gene: TRBD2
CDR3 protein: CASGTTSSYNEQFF; CDR3 DNA: TGTGCCAGCGGAACGACTAGCTCCTACAATGAGCAGTTCTTC; clone size: many; V gene: TRBV6-2/TRBV6-3; J gene: TRBJ2-1; D gene: NA
CDR3 protein: CASSNDGYQETQYF; CDR3 DNA: TGTGCCAGCAGCAATGACGGGTACCAAGAGACCCAGTACTTC; clone size: NA; V gene: TRBV9; J gene: TRBJ2-5; D gene: NA
CDR3 protein: CAISDPGGQGNYEQYF; CDR3 DNA: TGTGCCATCAGTGATCCAGGGGGACAGGGAAACTACGAGCAGTACTTC; clone size: NA; V gene: TRBV10-3; J gene: TRBJ2-7; D gene: TRBD1
CDR3 protein: CASSYRASGTGELFF; CDR3 DNA: TGTGCCAGCAGTTATAGGGCTAGCGGGACCGGGGAGCTGTTTTTT; clone size: NA; V gene: TRBV6-5; J gene: TRBJ2-2; D gene: TRBD2
CDR3 protein: CASSMPGPGDTEAFF; CDR3 DNA: TGTGCCAGCAGCATGCCCGGGCCAGGGGACACTGAAGCTTTCTTT; clone size: few; V gene: TRBV6-1; J gene: TRBJ1-1; D gene: NA
CDR3 protein: CSARSLGSVTF; CDR3 DNA: TGCAGTGCTAGGTCCCTGGGGAGCGTGACTTTC; clone size: few; V gene: TRBV20-1; J gene: TRBJ2-6; D gene: NA
CDR3 protein: CASSLDRGNQPQHF; CDR3 DNA: TGTGCCAGCAGTTTGGACAGGGGGAATCAGCCCCAGCATTTT; clone size: many; V gene: TRBV12-3/TRBV12-4; J gene: TRBJ1-5; D gene: TRBD1